The rows below give T cell receptor beta chains drawn from one sample of a study of cytotoxic CD8 clonotypes in ibrutinib-treated CLL. Assay used: immunoSEQ multiplex PCR; TCRdb lists only in-frame clones, some missing. Among tens of thousands of clones listed, approximately 60% were seen once. The source material was PBMCs, sampled after 24 months of ibrutinib treatment. These receptors originate from a human donor with chronic lymphocytic leukemia. CDR3s include the opening cysteine and the closing phenylalanine or tryptophan. The D gene is left open where the match is weak. A row's size may be missing; if present it is once, few, many or a size class.

clone_size	j_call	d_call	v_call	cdr3_length	cdr3_nt	cdr3_aa
NA	TRBJ2-2	TRBD2	TRBV28	15	TGTGCCAGCAGTTTAGCGGGAGTCAATTTTGGGGAGCTGTTTTTT	CASSLAGVNFGELFF
many	TRBJ2-7	TRBD1	TRBV6-5	15	TGTGCCAGCAGTTACACTCCCAGGGGGATCCACGAGCAGTACTTC	CASSYTPRGIHEQYF
once	TRBJ2-1	NA	TRBV6-5	15	TGTGCCAGCAGTTACTCCCGTCCCCTTTACAATGAGCAGTTCTTC	CASSYSRPLYNEQFF
NA	TRBJ1-5	TRBD1	TRBV28	15	TGTGCCAGCACTTTGGACAGGGGGCGCTCTCAGCCCCAGCATTTT	CASTLDRGRSQPQHF
NA	TRBJ1-4	TRBD1	TRBV7-9	15	TGTGCCAGCACCCAGGGGGCTCGGGGGGATGAAAAACTGTTTTTT	CASTQGARGDEKLFF
NA	TRBJ2-7	NA	TRBV19	15	TGTGCCAGTAGTATAGCATCGGGGGCGCTCTACGAGCAGTACTTC	CASSIASGALYEQYF
NA	TRBJ2-7	NA	TRBV20-1	11	TGCAGTGCTAGAGGGCCAGGCGAGCAGTACTTC	CSARGPGEQYF
once	TRBJ2-1	NA	TRBV5-6	14	TGTGCCAGCAGCCTGTCTTCCTCCTACAATGAGCAGTTCTTC	CASSLSSSYNEQFF
few	TRBJ2-5	NA	TRBV29-1	11	TGCAGCGTTGCGGTAGTGGAGACCCAGTACTTC	CSVAVVETQYF
NA	TRBJ2-2	TRBD1	TRBV28	15	TGTGCCAGCAGTGAACCCGGCAGGGGGACCGGGGAGCTGTTTTTT	CASSEPGRGTGELFF
NA	TRBJ2-2	NA	TRBV5-1	13	TGCGCCAGCAGCTTGGCAGGGAACGGGGAGCTGTTTTTT	CASSLAGNGELFF
few	TRBJ2-7	TRBD1	TRBV2	15	TGTGCCAGCACCATCCGGGACAGGGCCCCCTACGAGCAGTACTTC	CASTIRDRAPYEQYF
NA	TRBJ1-5	TRBD1	TRBV6-5	14	TGTGCCAGCAGTATAGACAGGGTAAATCAGCCCCAGCATTTT	CASSIDRVNQPQHF
NA	TRBJ2-3	NA	TRBV29-1	13	TGCAGCGTTGAAATAGGACTGGGAGATACGCAGTATTTT	CSVEIGLGDTQYF